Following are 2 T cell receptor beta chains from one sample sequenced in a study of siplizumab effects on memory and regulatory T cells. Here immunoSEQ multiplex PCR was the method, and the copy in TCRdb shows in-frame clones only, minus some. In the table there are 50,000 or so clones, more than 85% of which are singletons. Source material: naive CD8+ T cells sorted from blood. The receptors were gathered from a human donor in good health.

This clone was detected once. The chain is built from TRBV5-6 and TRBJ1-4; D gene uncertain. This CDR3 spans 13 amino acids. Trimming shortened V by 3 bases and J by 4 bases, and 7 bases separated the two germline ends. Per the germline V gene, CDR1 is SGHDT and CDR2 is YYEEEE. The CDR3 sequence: CASSSGFNEKLFF. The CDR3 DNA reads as TGTGCCAGCAGCTCCGGGTTTAATGAAAAACTGTTTTTT.

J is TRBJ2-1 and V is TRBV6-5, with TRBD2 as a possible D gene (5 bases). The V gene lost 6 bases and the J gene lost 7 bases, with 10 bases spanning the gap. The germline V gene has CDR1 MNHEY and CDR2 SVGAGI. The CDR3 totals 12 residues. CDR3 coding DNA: TGTGCCAGCAGCTACAGCGGTAATGAGCAGTTCTTC. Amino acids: CASSYSGNEQFF.